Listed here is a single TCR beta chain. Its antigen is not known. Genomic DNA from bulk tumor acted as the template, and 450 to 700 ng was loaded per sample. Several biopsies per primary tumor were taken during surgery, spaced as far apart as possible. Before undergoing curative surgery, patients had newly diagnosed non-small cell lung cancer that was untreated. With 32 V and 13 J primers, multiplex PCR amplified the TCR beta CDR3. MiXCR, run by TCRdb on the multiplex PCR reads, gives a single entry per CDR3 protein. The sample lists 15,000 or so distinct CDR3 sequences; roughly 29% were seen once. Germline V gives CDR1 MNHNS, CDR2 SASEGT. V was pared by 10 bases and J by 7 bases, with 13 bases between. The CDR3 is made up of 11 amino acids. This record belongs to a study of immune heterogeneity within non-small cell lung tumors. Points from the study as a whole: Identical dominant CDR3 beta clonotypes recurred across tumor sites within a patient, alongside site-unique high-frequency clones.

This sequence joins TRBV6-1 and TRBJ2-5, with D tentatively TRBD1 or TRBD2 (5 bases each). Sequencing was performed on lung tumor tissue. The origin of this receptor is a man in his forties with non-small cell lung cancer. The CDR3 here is CANLFGGTQYF. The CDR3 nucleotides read TGTGCCAACCTATTTGGGGGGACCCAGTACTTC.